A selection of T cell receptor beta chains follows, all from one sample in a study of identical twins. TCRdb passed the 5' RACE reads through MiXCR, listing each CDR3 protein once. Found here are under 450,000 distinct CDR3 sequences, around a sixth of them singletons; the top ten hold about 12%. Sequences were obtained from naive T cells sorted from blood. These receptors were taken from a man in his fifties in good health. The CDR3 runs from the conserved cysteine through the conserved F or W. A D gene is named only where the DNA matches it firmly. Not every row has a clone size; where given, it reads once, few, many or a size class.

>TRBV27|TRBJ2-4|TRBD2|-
TGTGCCAGCAGGGGACGGACTAGCGGGAGGGCTTACAAAAACATTCAGTACTTC
CASRGRTSGRAYKNIQYF
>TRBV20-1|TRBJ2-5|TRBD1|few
TGCAGTGCTAGGAGGGGACAGGCTCAAGAGACCCAGTACTTC
CSARRGQAQETQYF
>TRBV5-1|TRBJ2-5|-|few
TGCGCCAGCAGCTTGGCACCCTCCGGGGCCCAAGAGACCCAGTACTTC
CASSLAPSGAQETQYF
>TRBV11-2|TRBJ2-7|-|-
TGTGCCAGCAGCATAGCAGGGGCCCCCTACGAGCAGTACTTC
CASSIAGAPYEQYF
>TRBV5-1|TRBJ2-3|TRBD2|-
TGCGCCAGCAGTATAGCGGGGCCTAGCACAGATACGCAGTATTTT
CASSIAGPSTDTQYF
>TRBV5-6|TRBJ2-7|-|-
TGTGCCAGCAACTCGGGATCGGAGATCGGCGAGCAGTACTTC
CASNSGSEIGEQYF
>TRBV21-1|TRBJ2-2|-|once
TGTGCCAGCAGCAAAGTTTTTCTTCGACAGGAGAAGAACACCGGGGAGCTGTTTTTT
CASSKVFLRQEKNTGELFF
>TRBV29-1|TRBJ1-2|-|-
TGCAGCGTTCTTCCAGGTGATGTCAGTGGCTACACCTTC
CSVLPGDVSGYTF
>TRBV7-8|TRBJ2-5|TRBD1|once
TGTGCCAGCAGCTTACCCGGGACAGGGGAGACCCAGTACTTC
CASSLPGTGETQYF
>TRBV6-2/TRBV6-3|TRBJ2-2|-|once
TGTGCCAGCAGTTACACTAGGGCGAACACCGGGGAGCTGTTTTTT
CASSYTRANTGELFF
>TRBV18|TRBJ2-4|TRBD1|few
TGTGCCAGCTCACCAGAAAACCCGACAGGGTGGAACATTCAGTACTTC
CASSPENPTGWNIQYF
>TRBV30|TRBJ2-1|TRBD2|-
TGTGCCTGGAGTGTACTAAGGTACAGCGGGAGGCGAGGGCATGAGCAGTTCTTC
CAWSVLRYSGRRGHEQFF